This T cell receptor (beta chain) was documented in a study of blood T cell repertoires in COVID-19. Study in general: Acute and convalescent COVID-19 samples came from the United States, Italy and Spain. PBMCs, B-cell-depleted T cells, or T cells provided the cDNA or gDNA that made up the material.

As processed by the authors: Reference gene primer amplification yielded estimated nucleated cell counts. Repertoires were generated with immunoSEQ multiplex PCR, while TCRdb's copy carries only in-frame clones and drops some. That table furnishes V, J and clone size, whereas the DNA furnished D and trimming. The table lists 95,000 to 110,000 clones, nearly 90% of them singletons. Trimming took 7 bases from V and 7 from J, leaving 17 bases between them. The CDR3 totals 13 residues. From germline, CDR1 is SGHKS and CDR2 YYEKEE (reference sequence). The sequencing sample was made of peripheral blood. The J gene is TRBJ1-2, the V gene TRBV5-5, with D possibly matching TRBD1 (6 bases). The sequence was obtained from a man over 45 in a cohort sampled during active COVID-19. CDR3 nucleotide sequence: TGTGCCAGCGCGGTAACAGGGAACGGTGGCTACACCTTC. It codes for CASAVTGNGGYTF. Full variable domain (remainder filled in from reference TRBV5-5 and TRBJ1-2): DAGVTQSPTHLIKTRGQQVTLRCSPISGHKSVSWYQQVLGQGPQFIFQYYEKEERGRGNFPDRFSARQFPNYSSELNVNALLLGDSALYLCASAVTGNGGYTFGSGTRLTVV.